The 26 T cell receptor beta chains in this list originate from one sample, sequenced in a study of blood T cell repertoires in COVID-19. Clones were read by immunoSEQ multiplex PCR, and TCRdb kept only the in-frame ones, dropping some. The repertoire holds about 350,000 clones, with roughly 89% as singletons. Sequencing was carried out using peripheral blood. The receptors were gathered from a young woman who had recovered from COVID-19.

The gene calls are TRBV7-2 and TRBJ1-6, with D possibly TRBD1 on 5 matching bases. V lost 2 bases to trimming and J lost 9 bases, with 11 bases between them. The CDR3 is 14 amino acids. Germline assignment: CDR1 SGHTA and CDR2 FQGNSA. The CDR3 here is CASSLRGEGSPLHF. Here the CDR3 DNA reads TGTGCCAGCAGCTTAAGGGGCGAAGGTTCACCCCTCCACTTT.

The rearrangement links TRBV28 to TRBJ2-7; TRBD2 might be the D (6 bases). CDR1 is MDHEN, CDR2 SYDVKM, per germline. CDR3 length equals 18 residues. V lost 5 bases and J lost 3, with 26 bases in between. The CDR3 sequence: CASSPGLSLSSTDYEQYV. As DNA, the CDR3 is TGTGCCAGCAGTCCAGGACTATCCCTCTCCTCTACGGACTACGAGCAGTACGTC.

The rearrangement uses TRBV7-2 and TRBJ2-5, with 8 bases matching TRBD2. The CDR3 sequence is 16 residues long. Germline V gene sequence: CDR1 SGHTA, CDR2 FQGNSA. Trimming cost V 3 bases and J 5 bases; bases outside gene matches: 11. CDR3 sequence (DNA): TGTGCCAGCAGCTTCTATACAGCGGGGGCGGACGAGACCCAGTACTTC. Its protein is CASSFYTAGADETQYF.

The chain employs TRBV7-8 and TRBJ2-7; D is perhaps TRBD1 (5 bases). Trimming took off 5 bases at V and 6 bases at J, with 17 bases between the two ends. The CDR3 covers 14 residues. The germline V gene encodes CDR1 SGHVS and CDR2 FQNEAQ. The CDR3 DNA sequence: TGTGCCAGCAGCCTTGTCGGCAGGGTGGGCGAGCAGTACGTC. Residues: CASSLVGRVGEQYV.

This clone was found once. The chain joins TRBV6-5 to TRBJ2-3, with TRBD2 matching 11 bases. The germline V gene encodes CDR1 MNHEY and CDR2 SVGAGI. The V and J ends lost 5 bases and 4 bases, in that order; junction bases with no gene match: 5. This CDR3 has 15 residues. This CDR3 reads CASSTLAGGPDTQYF. The CDR3 region has the DNA TGTGCCAGCAGTACATTAGCGGGAGGGCCAGATACGCAGTATTTT.

CDR3 loop: CASSTPRTGATDTQYF. CDR3 coding DNA: TGTGCCAGCAGCACTCCCAGGACAGGGGCCACAGATACGCAGTATTTT. The rearrangement joins TRBV6-2 or TRBV6-3 to TRBJ2-3; 9 bases match TRBD1. The trim removed 6 bases at V and 2 bases at J, leaving 9 bases unmatched. Germline CDR1 MNHEY, CDR2 SVGEGT. This CDR3 has 16 amino acids.

The genes are TRBV4-1 and TRBJ2-1, with TRBD2 identical over 7 bases. V gave up 1 base and J gave up 4 bases; unmatched junction bases: 7. CDR3 length: 16 residues. Germline values: CDR1 MGHRA, CDR2 YSYEKL. The CDR3 DNA reads as TGCGCCAGCAGCCAAGCGGGTCTAGCGGAGTACAATGAGCAGTTCTTC. Translating it yields CASSQAGLAEYNEQFF.

The V gene is TRBV29-1, the J gene TRBJ1-1; TRBD1 is a possible D gene (5 bases). The V gene's germline CDR1 is SQVTM and CDR2 ANQGSEA. The length of the CDR3 is 12 residues. Deletions cut 5 bases from V and 5 bases from J, with 12 bases between. The CDR3 spells CSVFQGRTEAFF. The CDR3 region has the DNA TGCAGCGTTTTCCAGGGAAGGACTGAAGCTTTCTTT. Full variable domain (missing parts from reference TRBV29-1 and TRBJ1-1): SAVISQKPSRDICQRGTSLTIQCQVDSQVTMMFWYRQQPGQSLTLIATANQGSEATYESGFVIDKFPISRPNLTFSTLTVSNMSPEDSSIYLCSVFQGRTEAFFGQGTRLTVV.

This chain links TRBV9 with TRBJ1-1; 7 positions agree with TRBD1. The CDR3 consists of 15 residues. In germline, CDR1 is SGDLS, CDR2 YYNGEE. J lost 5 bases, V lost 1 base, and 8 bases had no gene match. This chain's CDR3 is CASSVSTGAGTEAFF. CDR3 nucleotides: TGTGCCAGCAGCGTATCCACAGGGGCAGGAACTGAAGCTTTCTTT. The full variable domain, rest sourced from reference TRBV9 and TRBJ1-1, is DSGVTQTPKHLITATGQRVTLRCSPRSGDLSVYWYQQSLDQGLQFLIQYYNGEERAKGNILERFSAQQFPDLHSELNLSSLELGDSALYFCASSVSTGAGTEAFFGQGTRLTVV.

The sample holds a few counts of this clone. The gene calls are TRBV9 and TRBJ1-4, with D unclear. Germline CDR1 is SGDLS and CDR2 is YYNGEE. Deletions cut 0 bases from V and 6 bases from J, with 12 bases between. The CDR3 spans 15 residues. CDR3 in DNA: TGTGCCAGCAGCGTAGGGGCCTCGAAGGATGAAAAACTGTTTTTT. Encoded protein: CASSVGASKDEKLFF.

This clone was seen a single time. The chain joins TRBV2 to TRBJ1-2, with 8 nucleotides matching TRBD1. CDR1 and CDR2 (germline): SNHLY, FYNNEI. Losses at the gene ends were 4 bases for V and 7 bases for J; bases not matched to a gene: 11. This CDR3 region has 15 residues. For the CDR3, the DNA is TGTGCCAGCAGTGCGGTGGGGGCAGGGGGCGTTGGCTACACCTTC. Amino acids: CASSAVGAGGVGYTF.

The V and J genes are TRBV19 and TRBJ1-1; D possibly corresponds to TRBD1 (6 bases). The V end lost 2 bases, the J end lost 1 base, and 11 bases lay between the germline ends. This CDR3 comprises 15 residues. Germline V gene lookup returns CDR1 LNHDA and CDR2 SQIVND (reference sequence). The chain's CDR3 is CASSINTGRNTEAFF. In nucleotides, the CDR3 is TGTGCCAGTAGTATAAACACAGGGAGGAACACTGAAGCTTTCTTT. The full variable domain, with the rest looked up from reference TRBV19 and TRBJ1-1, is DGGITQSPKYLFRKEGQNVTLSCEQNLNHDAMYWYRQDPGQGLRLIYYSQIVNDFQKGDIAEGYSVSREKKESFPLTVTSAQKNPTAFYLCASSINTGRNTEAFFGQGTRLTVV.

V usage is TRBV10-2 and J usage is TRBJ1-2; D remains unclear. The CDR3 extends over 16 amino acids. V lost 7 bases to trimming and J lost 5 bases, with 23 bases between them. Germline V CDR1 and CDR2: WSHSY, SAAADI. The CDR3 sequence is CASMVLQPPQEYGYTF. In DNA, the CDR3 is TGCGCCAGCATGGTCCTACAGCCCCCTCAGGAATATGGCTACACCTTC.

V gene TRBV28 combines with J gene TRBJ1-4; 7 bases fit TRBD1. Germline CDR1 is MDHEN and CDR2 is SYDVKM. The CDR3 has 16 residues. V shed 3 bases, J shed 6 bases, and the junction held 10 bases outside the gene matches. The CDR3 region is CASSFPGGTEDEKLFF. CDR3 nucleotide sequence: TGTGCCAGCAGTTTTCCTGGGGGGACAGAGGATGAAAAACTGTTTTTT.

This clone was detected a few times. CDR3 DNA: TGTGCCAGCAGCCCTATTGAGGGTTCAAGCACCGGGGAGCTGTTTTTT. This gives the protein CASSPIEGSSTGELFF. The V gene is TRBV3-1 (or the pseudogene TRBV3-2), the J gene TRBJ2-2, with TRBD2 as a possible D gene (5 bases). Trimming took off 4 bases at V and 4 bases at J, with 16 bases between the two ends. The CDR3 is made up of 16 amino acids. CDR1 is LGHDT and CDR2 is YNNKEL in the germline V gene (reference sequence).

This clone appeared once. The J gene is TRBJ2-7, the V gene TRBV5-1, with 7 bases matching TRBD1. Germline assignment: CDR1 SGHRS and CDR2 YFSETQ. The CDR3 is 15 residues long. Unmatched junction bases numbered 11, after V lost 3 bases and J lost 5 bases. DNA of the CDR3: TGCGCCAGCAGCTCCGGGACAGCCAGGACGGACGAGCAGTACGTC. It translates to CASSSGTARTDEQYV.

This chain uses TRBV19 with TRBJ1-1; 11 bases line up with TRBD1. The length of the CDR3 is 16 residues. Germline V gives CDR1 LNHDA, CDR2 SQIVND (reference sequence). With V trimmed by 5 bases and J by 5 bases, 10 bases remained unmatched. In DNA, the CDR3 is TGTGCCAGTAGTCCCTTTCTTGGGACAGGGGGAACTGAAGCTTTCTTT. As protein: CASSPFLGTGGTEAFF.

The sample holds one count of this clone. The V gene is TRBV25-1, the J gene TRBJ1-2; D unclear. Between the trimmed V and J ends, which lost 7 bases and 1 base, there was a span of 13 bases. CDR1 and CDR2 from the germline V gene are MGHDK and SYGVNS. The CDR3 covers 14 residues. The CDR3, as DNA: TGTGCCAGCAATAAAGGCGGGGTTAACTATGGCTACACCTTC. Its translation is CASNKGGVNYGYTF.

The gene calls are TRBV10-2 and TRBJ1-4; TRBD1 aligns across 7 bases. CDR1 WSHSY and CDR2 SAAADI come from the germline V gene. The CDR3 spans 18 residues. J was trimmed by 4 bases and V by 3 bases; bases with no gene match: 14. The chain's CDR3 is CASSDPKEPGQINEKLFF. The CDR3 DNA reads TGCGCCAGCAGTGACCCCAAAGAGCCGGGACAGATTAATGAAAAACTGTTTTTT.

The V and J genes are TRBV7-9 and TRBJ1-2; TRBD1 matches 8 bases. This CDR3 contains 13 residues. In germline, CDR1 is SEHNR, CDR2 FQNEAQ (reference sequence). Losses at the gene ends were 5 bases for V and 3 bases for J; bases not matched to a gene: 2. CDR3 coding DNA: TGTGCCAGCAGCCAGGGGGCCGACTATGGCTACACCTTC. The encoded protein is CASSQGADYGYTF.

The chain combines TRBV5-1 with TRBJ1-1, with TRBD1 as a possible D gene (5 bases). The V end was cut by 2 bases, the J end by 3 bases, with 23 bases between. CDR1 is SGHRS and CDR2 is YFSETQ in the germline V gene. CDR3 length: 18 amino acids. The DNA for the CDR3 is TGCGCCAGCAGCTTTGACGTCGGGGCCCCGGGGGGAGACACTGAAGCTTTCTTT. It translates to CASSFDVGAPGGDTEAFF.

This clone turned up a few times. The chain joins TRBV10-1 to TRBJ1-1; D not certain. Germline CDR1 WNHNN, CDR2 SYGVQD (reference sequence). The CDR3 is 13 amino acids. The V gene lost 1 base and the J gene lost 2 bases, with 5 bases spanning the gap. CDR3 DNA: TGCGCCAGCAGTGAGTACAGCAACACTGAAGCTTTCTTT. It codes for CASSEYSNTEAFF.

This chain uses TRBV10-1 with TRBJ1-2, with 8 nucleotides matching TRBD1. The CDR3 length is 14 residues. V trimming: 6 bases; J trimming: 2 bases; junction bases outside the gene matches: 5. Germline loops: CDR1 WNHNN, CDR2 SYGVQD (reference sequence). The CDR3 DNA sequence: TGCGCCAGCAGCCCGGACAGGGCAAACTATGGCTACACCTTC. It is translated as CASSPDRANYGYTF.

The rearrangement links TRBV9 to TRBJ2-6; 9 nucleotides align to TRBD2. Germline assignment: CDR1 SGDLS and CDR2 YYNGEE. CDR3 length: 18 amino acids. The V gene end was trimmed by 2 bases and the J gene end by 0 bases; junction bases not matched to a gene: 6. The CDR3 DNA reads TGTGCCAGCAGCGTTAGGCTAGCGGGGAACTCTGGGGCCAACGTCCTGACTTTC. It is translated as CASSVRLAGNSGANVLTF.

V usage is TRBV5-6 and J usage is TRBJ1-6; D possibly corresponds to TRBD1 (5 bases). Germline V lookup: CDR1 SGHDT, CDR2 YYEEEE. Between the trimmed V and J ends, which lost 4 bases and 6 bases, there was a span of 14 bases. The CDR3 has 15 residues. CDR3 protein: CASSEERGGNSPLHF. In DNA, the CDR3 is TGTGCCAGCAGCGAGGAAAGGGGCGGTAATTCACCCCTCCACTTT.

The rearrangement links TRBV10-3 to TRBJ2-3; tentatively, D is TRBD1 (6 bases). The CDR3 has 16 residues. Trimming took 6 bases from V and 5 from J, leaving 21 bases between them. Germline assignment: CDR1 ENHRY and CDR2 SYGVKD. The CDR3 sequence is CAIRSAQGSVGDTQYF. Written as DNA, the CDR3 is TGTGCCATCAGAAGCGCACAGGGTTCGGTCGGAGATACGCAGTATTTT.